Listed below are T cell receptor beta chains from one sample, sequenced in a study of T cells after yellow fever vaccination. TCRdb redid the calling of the 5' RACE reads with MiXCR, one entry per CDR3 protein. The data contain approximately 300,000 distinct CDR3 sequences, roughly 6.8% of them seen just once; the ten biggest clones take up roughly a sixth. Sequencing used PBMCs, obtained about 41 days after the first yellow fever vaccination. These receptors were collected from a man younger than 35 who received the YFV17D yellow fever vaccine. Each CDR3 is given with its conserved first and last residue. D genes are given only for firm matches. Some rows have no size entry. The others give once, few or many, or a class for an expanded clone.

J gene: TRBJ2-7
V gene: TRBV5-4
D gene: TRBD1
clone size: few
CDR3 protein: CASSLQGADEQYF
CDR3 DNA: TGTGCCAGCAGCTTACAGGGGGCCGACGAGCAGTACTTC

J gene: TRBJ1-2
V gene: TRBV6-2/TRBV6-3
D gene: .
clone size: .
CDR3 protein: CASSYSQGGYTF
CDR3 DNA: TGTGCCAGCAGTTACTCCCAGGGCGGCTACACCTTC

J gene: TRBJ2-3
V gene: TRBV11-1
D gene: .
clone size: .
CDR3 protein: CASSLAWPREGNTDTQYF
CDR3 DNA: TGTGCCAGCAGCTTAGCGTGGCCCAGGGAAGGCAACACAGATACGCAGTATTTT

J gene: TRBJ1-3
V gene: TRBV15
D gene: .
clone size: few
CDR3 protein: CATSIGRNTIYF
CDR3 DNA: TGTGCCACCAGCATTGGGCGAAACACCATATATTTT

J gene: TRBJ2-3
V gene: TRBV29-1
D gene: .
clone size: few
CDR3 protein: CSVYGIVGLGQSTDTQYF
CDR3 DNA: TGCAGCGTGTACGGGATCGTAGGATTGGGCCAGAGCACAGATACGCAGTATTTT

J gene: TRBJ2-7
V gene: TRBV7-2
D gene: .
clone size: .
CDR3 protein: CASSIWVAYEQYF
CDR3 DNA: TGTGCCAGCAGCATTTGGGTAGCATACGAGCAGTACTTC

J gene: TRBJ2-1
V gene: TRBV7-9
D gene: .
clone size: many
CDR3 protein: CASSFQGRNEQFF
CDR3 DNA: TGTGCCAGCAGCTTCCAGGGAAGGAATGAGCAGTTCTTC

J gene: TRBJ2-3
V gene: TRBV11-2
D gene: TRBD1
clone size: .
CDR3 protein: CASSFRGQSTDTQYF
CDR3 DNA: TGTGCCAGCAGCTTTAGGGGACAGAGCACAGATACGCAGTATTTT

J gene: TRBJ2-1
V gene: TRBV28
D gene: .
clone size: few
CDR3 protein: CATRGGEPYNEQFF
CDR3 DNA: TGTGCCACCAGAGGTGGGGAGCCCTACAATGAGCAGTTCTTC

J gene: TRBJ2-7
V gene: TRBV3-1
D gene: TRBD2
clone size: few
CDR3 protein: CASSPTPSGSYEQYF
CDR3 DNA: TGTGCCAGCAGCCCTACCCCTAGCGGTTCCTACGAGCAGTACTTC

J gene: TRBJ2-7
V gene: TRBV7-2
D gene: .
clone size: few
CDR3 protein: CASSFSDGSSYEQYF
CDR3 DNA: TGTGCCAGCAGCTTTTCGGACGGGAGCTCCTACGAGCAGTACTTC

J gene: TRBJ2-3
V gene: TRBV10-2
D gene: .
clone size: few
CDR3 protein: CASSASDYDQYF
CDR3 DNA: TGCGCCAGCAGTGCTTCAGACTACGACCAGTATTTT

J gene: TRBJ2-4
V gene: TRBV7-2
D gene: .
clone size: many
CDR3 protein: CASSWRLADIQYF
CDR3 DNA: TGTGCCAGCAGCTGGAGGTTGGCGGACATTCAGTACTTC

J gene: TRBJ2-5
V gene: TRBV30
D gene: .
clone size: .
CDR3 protein: CAWSRGIWETQYF
CDR3 DNA: TGTGCCTGGAGTAGGGGGATTTGGGAGACCCAGTACTTC

J gene: TRBJ1-6
V gene: TRBV4-3
D gene: .
clone size: few
CDR3 protein: CASSRRANSPLHF
CDR3 DNA: TGCGCCAGCAGTCGGCGGGCGAATTCACCCCTCCACTTT

J gene: TRBJ1-1
V gene: TRBV29-1
D gene: .
clone size: few
CDR3 protein: CSANNPGMRTEAFF
CDR3 DNA: TGCAGCGCCAACAATCCGGGGATGAGAACTGAAGCTTTCTTT

J gene: TRBJ2-5
V gene: TRBV20-1
D gene: TRBD1
clone size: many
CDR3 protein: CSAHRGLETQYF
CDR3 DNA: TGCAGTGCTCACAGGGGGCTCGAGACCCAGTACTTC

J gene: TRBJ1-2
V gene: TRBV19
D gene: .
clone size: .
CDR3 protein: CASNDSNYGYTF
CDR3 DNA: TGTGCCAGTAATGACAGTAACTATGGCTACACCTTC

J gene: TRBJ2-1
V gene: TRBV4-1
D gene: .
clone size: many
CDR3 protein: CASSPAAGRGNEQFF
CDR3 DNA: TGCGCCAGCAGCCCCGCGGCAGGCCGAGGCAATGAGCAGTTCTTC

J gene: TRBJ2-2
V gene: TRBV6-5
D gene: .
clone size: .
CDR3 protein: CASSFPGTPGLFF
CDR3 DNA: TGTGCCAGCAGTTTCCCCGGGACCCCGGGACTGTTTTTT

J gene: TRBJ2-1
V gene: TRBV11-2
D gene: .
clone size: .
CDR3 protein: CASSFTGSSEQFF
CDR3 DNA: TGTGCCAGCAGCTTCACGGGGTCGAGTGAGCAGTTCTTC

J gene: TRBJ2-4
V gene: TRBV20-1
D gene: TRBD2
clone size: .
CDR3 protein: CSATGTSGGVAKNIQYF
CDR3 DNA: TGCAGTGCTACCGGGACTAGCGGGGGGGTAGCCAAAAACATTCAGTACTTC

J gene: TRBJ2-3
V gene: TRBV7-9
D gene: TRBD2
clone size: .
CDR3 protein: CASSFGTSETDTQYF
CDR3 DNA: TGTGCCAGCAGCTTTGGGACTAGCGAAACAGATACGCAGTATTTT

J gene: TRBJ1-2
V gene: TRBV12-3/TRBV12-4
D gene: .
clone size: .
CDR3 protein: CASSFLRGGYTF
CDR3 DNA: TGTGCCAGCAGTTTTTTGCGGGGTGGCTACACCTTC